The subject of this entry is one T cell receptor beta chain. Its antigen is still unknown. The PCR used 60 Vbeta and 13 Jbeta primers. Profiling relied on immunoSEQ multiplex PCR, and the TCRdb table lists in-frame clones only, not all of them. Of over 70,000 clones in the sample, approximately 71% are singletons; the top ten hold approximately 3.7%. Germline values: CDR1 SGHNT, CDR2 YYREEE (reference sequence). V shed 4 bases and J shed 6 bases, with 17 bases lying between them. CDR3 size: 14 residues. The sample is drawn from a study of cytomegalovirus exposure and HLA in healthy donors. Study conclusions and caveats: Analyzed later, association rates of TCRs varied across HLA loci, with DRB1 most and HLA-C fewest. Immune exposure information comprised only CMV serostatus.

The chain has TRBV5-4 and TRBJ2-7; tentative D call: TRBD1 (6 bases). Sample: PBMCs. The receptor comes from a man aged 30 to 39 in good health and CMV-seronegative. The CDR3 DNA follows: TGTGCCAGCAGCCTCAATACAGGGATCGGCGAGCAGTACTTC. Its protein product is CASSLNTGIGEQYF.